The 23 T cell receptor beta chains reported below all come from one sample, sequenced in a study of Ad26.COV2.S vaccination and SARS-CoV-2 variants (dated by TCRdb to about 2021). The treatment or condition label for this specimen denotes: roughly 20 received Ad26.COV2.S at low or high dose, single or two shots; roughly 5 received placebo; per-sample allocation not given. For vaccine and placebo recipients, the sequenced repertoires came from samples collected on day 63 after the first injection. To prepare the library, the immunoSEQ multiplex PCR assay was applied. TCRdb mirrors the immuneACCESS table, restricted to in-frame sequences. Some clones are absent from its copies; in checked studies, under half trace to an unresolved V gene, and the reason for the others is unknown. For this sample there are approximately 460,000 clones; about 89% appear just once. 1.5% to 2% of the sample goes to the ten largest clones.

Here the sequenced sample was peripheral blood, taken in a trial of Ad26.COV2.S vaccine versus placebo. The receptors were gathered from a person between 18 and 65 years old who received the Ad26.COV2.S COVID-19 vaccine or a placebo.

The CDR3 loop reads CASTPRGGGNQPQHF. The CDR3 DNA sequence: TGTGCCAGCACCCCCAGAGGGGGTGGCAATCAGCCCCAGCATTTT. The V call is TRBV28, the J call TRBJ1-5; D might be TRBD1 (6 bases). V gave up 7 bases and J gave up 2 bases, with 15 bases separating them. The CDR3 has 15 residues. Germline loops: CDR1 MDHEN, CDR2 SYDVKM.

The genes are TRBV19 and TRBJ1-6; 9 nucleotides agree with TRBD1. Per the germline V gene, CDR1 is LNHDA and CDR2 is SQIVND (reference sequence). With 5 bases clipped from V and 5 bases from J, the junction kept 7 bases outside the gene matches. The CDR3 runs 16 residues. The CDR3 reads CASSRTGGSDNSPLHF. The CDR3 DNA reads as TGTGCCAGTAGTCGTACAGGGGGCTCGGATAATTCACCCCTCCACTTT.

The genes are TRBV19 and TRBJ2-1; D gene unclear. The CDR3 has 11 residues. CDR1 LNHDA and CDR2 SQIVND come from the germline V gene (reference sequence). V was pared by 4 bases and J by 10 bases, with 8 bases between. CDR3 in DNA: TGTGCCAGTAGTACCGTAAGGGAGCAGTTCTTC. Translating gives CASSTVREQFF.

The DNA for the CDR3 is TGTGCCAGCAGCTACAGGGGGCCCTACGAGCAGTACTTC. Protein sequence: CASSYRGPYEQYF. V usage is TRBV11-2 and J usage is TRBJ2-7; 9 bases align to TRBD1. The V gene end was trimmed by 4 bases and the J gene end by 2 bases; junction bases not matched to a gene: 0. The germline gives CDR1 SGHAT, CDR2 FQNNGV. This CDR3 spans 13 amino acids. Filled out from reference TRBV11-2 and TRBJ2-7, the complete variable domain reads EAGVAQSPRYKIIEKRQSVAFWCNPISGHATLYWYQQILGQGPKLLIQFQNNGVVDDSQLPKDRFSAERLKGVDSTLKIQPAKLEDSAVYLCASSYRGPYEQYFGPGTRLTVT.

The chain links TRBV5-1 to TRBJ2-7, with TRBD1 as a possible D gene (5 bases). The germline V gene encodes CDR1 SGHRS and CDR2 YFSETQ. CDR3 length: 15 amino acids. The ends were cut back, 0 bases at V and 0 bases at J, with 10 bases in the middle. CDR3 loop: CASSLGGANSYEQYF. As DNA, the CDR3 is TGCGCCAGCAGCTTGGGTGGGGCGAACTCCTACGAGCAGTACTTC.

V usage is TRBV7-9 and J usage is TRBJ2-7; TRBD1 aligns across 9 bases. Germline values: CDR1 SEHNR, CDR2 FQNEAQ (reference sequence). V dropped 5 bases and J dropped 4; count of bases not matched to a gene: 15. The CDR3 covers 17 residues. The CDR3 spells CASSLVTGTGFRYEQYF. The CDR3 nucleotides are TGTGCCAGCAGCCTTGTGACCGGGACAGGGTTTCGTTACGAGCAGTACTTC.

The J gene is TRBJ2-4, the V gene TRBV6-1; possibly TRBD2 for D (7 bases). The CDR3 totals 16 residues. Trimming stripped 2 bases from V and 0 bases from J, with 11 bases between. Germline CDR1 and CDR2: MNHNS and SASEGT. CDR3 DNA: TGTGCCAGCAGTGAATCGGGGGGCCTAGCCAAAAACATTCAGTACTTC. This encodes CASSESGGLAKNIQYF.

The chain carries TRBV3-1 (or the pseudogene TRBV3-2) and TRBJ2-7; TRBD1 aligns across 10 bases. Germline V lookup: CDR1 LGHDT, CDR2 YNNKEL (reference sequence). The CDR3 spans 15 residues. V dropped 2 bases and J dropped 7; count of bases not matched to a gene: 8. The CDR3 region has the DNA TGTGCCAGCAGCCAAACCGGGACAGGGGTCGGGGAGCAGTACTTC. It encodes CASSQTGTGVGEQYF.

This sequence joins TRBV11-2 and TRBJ2-3; TRBD1 aligns across 10 bases. The V and J ends lost 3 bases and 1 base, in that order; junction bases with no gene match: 4. The CDR3 runs to 16 residues. Per the germline V gene, CDR1 is SGHAT and CDR2 is FQNNGV. CDR3: CASSFGTGARTDTQYF. CDR3 in DNA: TGTGCCAGCAGCTTTGGGACAGGGGCGCGCACAGATACGCAGTATTTT. Using reference TRBV11-2 and TRBJ2-3 for the parts outside the CDR3, the full variable domain is EAGVAQSPRYKIIEKRQSVAFWCNPISGHATLYWYQQILGQGPKLLIQFQNNGVVDDSQLPKDRFSAERLKGVDSTLKIQPAKLEDSAVYLCASSFGTGARTDTQYFGPGTRLTVL.

This clone was seen a handful of times. J is TRBJ2-5 and V is TRBV7-2; D gene unclear. CDR1 is SGHTA, CDR2 FQGNSA, per germline. Trimming removed 6 bases at V and 2 bases at J, with 4 bases between. The CDR3 covers 11 residues. As DNA, the CDR3 is TGTGCCAGCAGTCGTCAAGAGACCCAGTACTTC. Translated: CASSRQETQYF.

This chain uses TRBV5-1 with TRBJ2-1; 10 bases agree with TRBD2. With V trimmed by 0 bases and J by 6 bases, 3 bases remained unmatched. Germline CDR1 reads SGHRS; CDR2 reads YFSETQ. The CDR3 is 15 amino acids. This chain's CDR3 is CASSLVLAGINEQFF. For the CDR3, the DNA is TGCGCCAGCAGCTTGGTACTAGCGGGAATCAATGAGCAGTTCTTC.

As concerns this clone: Other DNA sequences from this sample encode an identical CDR3 as well. This rearrangement joins TRBV2 to TRBJ1-1; D not resolved. Germline CDR1 reads SNHLY; CDR2 reads FYNNEI. Trimming cost V 6 bases and J 2 bases, with 1 base left between them. CDR3 length equals 10 residues. CDR3 loop: CASRNTEAFF. The CDR3 DNA reads as TGTGCCAGCAGAAACACTGAAGCTTTCTTT.

Regarding this clone: Distinct nucleotide sequences in the sample also encode this CDR3. The J gene is TRBJ1-1, the V gene TRBV20-1; D is undetermined. This CDR3 comprises 11 residues. Germline V gene lookup returns CDR1 DFQATT and CDR2 SNEGSKA (reference sequence). V was trimmed by 1 base and J by 0 bases, leaving 0 bases between them. CDR3 in amino acids: CSARVNTEAFF. DNA of the CDR3: TGCAGTGCTAGAGTGAACACTGAAGCTTTCTTT.

This chain connects TRBV2 to TRBJ2-2; TRBD2 is a possible D gene (5 bases). This CDR3 spans 15 amino acids. Trimming pared 8 bases from V and 2 bases from J, leaving 15 bases between. Per germline, CDR1 SNHLY and CDR2 FYNNEI. CDR3: CASSEGKVNTGELFF. CDR3 nucleotides: TGTGCCAGCTCCGAGGGCAAGGTAAACACCGGGGAGCTGTTTTTT.

This chain links TRBV2 with TRBJ2-3; 12 bases fit TRBD2. Germline CDR1 reads SNHLY; CDR2 reads FYNNEI. The CDR3 is 17 residues long. V lost 3 bases and J lost 8; bases outside the gene matches: 12. DNA of the CDR3: TGTGCCAGCAGTGAGACTAGCGGGAGTTCTTCTTCCGGTACGCAGTATTTT. It translates to CASSETSGSSSSGTQYF. The full variable domain, completed using reference TRBV2 and TRBJ2-3, is EPEVTQTPSHQVTQMGQEVILRCVPISNHLYFYWYRQILGQKVEFLVSFYNNEISEKSEIFDDQFSVERPDGSNFTLKIRSTKLEDSAMYFCASSETSGSSSSGTQYFGPGTRLTVL.

A few counts support this clone. This chain uses TRBV2 with TRBJ1-1; 7 nucleotides agree with TRBD1. V lost 6 bases, J lost 1 base, and 2 bases stayed unmatched. CDR1 and CDR2 from the germline V gene are SNHLY and FYNNEI. The CDR3 consists of 13 residues. CDR3 coding DNA: TGTGCCAGCAGGACAGGGTGGAACACTGAAGCTTTCTTT. It encodes CASRTGWNTEAFF.

The rearrangement joins TRBV12-1 to TRBJ2-7; the listed D gene, TRBD2, was not tested against the DNA. TRBV12-1 is a listed pseudogene. The CDR3 runs 17 residues. The DNA of the CDR3 is TGTGCCAGCAGACCCTCGGGACTAGCGGGGCCTACCTACGAGCAGTACTTC. As protein: CASRPSGLAGPTYEQYF.

This chain uses TRBV2 with TRBJ2-1; TRBD2 aligns across 9 bases. This CDR3 region has 15 residues. In germline, CDR1 is SNHLY, CDR2 FYNNEI. With V trimmed by 9 bases and J by 1 base, 7 bases remained unmatched. The chain's CDR3 is CARGIAGDSYNEQFF. CDR3 DNA sequence: TGTGCCAGGGGCATAGCGGGGGATTCCTACAATGAGCAGTTCTTC.

The V call is TRBV4-2, the J call TRBJ1-1, with D possibly matching TRBD1 (5 bases). Trimming pared 4 bases from V and 8 bases from J, leaving 17 bases between. CDR3 length equals 14 residues. Per the germline V gene, CDR1 is LGHNA and CDR2 is YNFKEQ. The CDR3 loop reads CASSLNLGLREAFF. The CDR3 DNA reads TGTGCCAGCAGCCTCAACCTGGGACTTCGAGAAGCTTTCTTT.

The V and J genes are TRBV28 and TRBJ2-1; 8 nucleotides line up with TRBD2. The CDR3 is 17 residues long. From germline, CDR1 is MDHEN and CDR2 SYDVKM. V lost 4 bases and J lost 3; bases outside the gene matches: 11. The CDR3 nucleotides are TGTGCCAGCAGTTATTTCTCCGGGACTAGGGGCTACAATGAGCAGTTCTTC. Translated: CASSYFSGTRGYNEQFF.

J is TRBJ2-7 and V is TRBV5-1, with D maybe TRBD2 (5 bases). V shed 0 bases and J shed 5 bases, with 15 bases lying between them. The CDR3 is made up of 15 amino acids. Germline V CDR1 and CDR2: SGHRS, YFSETQ. The CDR3 DNA sequence: TGCGCCAGCAGCTTGGCGGGGTCCAACCTCCACGAGCAGTACTTC. It translates to CASSLAGSNLHEQYF.

The chain is built from TRBV18 and TRBJ2-2; D ambiguous. The germline gives CDR1 KGHSH, CDR2 LQKENI. V shed 3 bases and J shed 4 bases, with 6 bases lying between them. The CDR3 consists of 13 residues. This CDR3 reads CASSPVFTGELFF. DNA for the CDR3: TGTGCCAGCTCACCGGTTTTCACCGGGGAGCTGTTTTTT. Full variable domain (remainder filled in from reference TRBV18 and TRBJ2-2): NAGVMQNPRHLVRRRGQEARLRCSPMKGHSHVYWYRQLPEEGLKFMVYLQKENIIDESGMPKERFSAEFPKEGPSILRIQQVVRGDSAAYFCASSPVFTGELFFGEGSRLTVL.

The table lists this clone with a count of one. The V call is TRBV2, the J call TRBJ1-2, with D hard to call. The CDR3 has 13 amino acids. The V gene's germline CDR1 is SNHLY and CDR2 FYNNEI. Trimming shortened V by 3 bases and J by 2 bases, and 7 bases separated the two germline ends. The CDR3 coding sequence is TGTGCCAGCAGTGATAGCAGGAACTATGGCTACACCTTC. It encodes CASSDSRNYGYTF. Full variable domain (missing parts from reference TRBV2 and TRBJ1-2): EPEVTQTPSHQVTQMGQEVILRCVPISNHLYFYWYRQILGQKVEFLVSFYNNEISEKSEIFDDQFSVERPDGSNFTLKIRSTKLEDSAMYFCASSDSRNYGYTFGSGTRLTVV.